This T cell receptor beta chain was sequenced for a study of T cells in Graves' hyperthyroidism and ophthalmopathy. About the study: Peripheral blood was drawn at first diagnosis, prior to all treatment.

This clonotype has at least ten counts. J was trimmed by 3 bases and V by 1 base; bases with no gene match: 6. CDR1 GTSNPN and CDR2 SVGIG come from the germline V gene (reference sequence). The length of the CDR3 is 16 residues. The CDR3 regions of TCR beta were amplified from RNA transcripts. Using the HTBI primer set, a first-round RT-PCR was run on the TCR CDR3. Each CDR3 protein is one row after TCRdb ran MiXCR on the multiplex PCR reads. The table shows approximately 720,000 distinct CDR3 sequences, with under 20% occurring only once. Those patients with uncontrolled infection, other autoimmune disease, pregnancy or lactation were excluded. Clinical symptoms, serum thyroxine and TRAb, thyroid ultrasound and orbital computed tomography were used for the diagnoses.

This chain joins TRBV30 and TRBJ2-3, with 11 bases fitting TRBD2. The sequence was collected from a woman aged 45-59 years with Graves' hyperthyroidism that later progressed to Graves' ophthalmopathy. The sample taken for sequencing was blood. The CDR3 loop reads CAWSGLAGGGTDTQYF. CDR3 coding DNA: TGTGCCTGGAGTGGGCTAGCGGGGGGTGGGACAGATACGCAGTATTTT.